Listed below are T cell receptor beta chains from one sample, sequenced in a study of blood T cells in healthy people across ages. TCRdb called the 5' RACE reads again in MiXCR, with one record for every CDR3 protein. The table includes about 640,000 distinct CDR3 sequences, roughly 53% detected once. Sequencing used blood. All receptors come from a man aged 55 to 70 in good health. CDR3s include the opening cysteine and the closing phenylalanine or tryptophan. The D gene is left open where the match is weak. Expanded clones are given a class, and other clones once, few, many or no size at all.

D gene,V gene,J gene,clone size,CDR3 DNA,CDR3 protein
.,TRBV9,TRBJ1-2,.,TGTGCCAGCAGCCGGGGGGCAGGGGATGGCTACACCTTC,CASSRGAGDGYTF
TRBD1,TRBV6-5,TRBJ1-2,.,TGTGCCAGCAGGCCTTCGGGACAGCCAGGCTATGGCTACACCTTC,CASRPSGQPGYGYTF
.,TRBV10-3,TRBJ2-7,.,TGTGCCCTGGGAAGCGGAACCTACGAGCAGTACTTC,CALGSGTYEQYF
.,TRBV20-1,TRBJ2-3,few,TGCAGTGCCACACATTCTAGTACGCAGTATTTT,CSATHSSTQYF
.,TRBV18,TRBJ1-6,few,TGTGCCAGCTCACCCACCAGTCCGTCACCCCTCCACTTT,CASSPTSPSPLHF
.,TRBV2,TRBJ1-5,.,TGTGCCAGCAGTGAAGCGCAGGGTGGTAATCAGCCCCAGCATTTT,CASSEAQGGNQPQHF
.,TRBV29-1,TRBJ1-1,.,TGCAGCGTTGAGAGCCTTGGGGACACTGAAGCTTTCTTT,CSVESLGDTEAFF
TRBD2,TRBV7-9,TRBJ2-7,.,TGTGCCAGCAGCCCGCTGGGGGGGTCGGGAAATGAGCAGTACTTC,CASSPLGGSGNEQYF
TRBD2,TRBV7-2,TRBJ2-1,.,TGTGCCAGCAGCTTAGGCGGGGACTACTACAATGAGCAGTTCTTC,CASSLGGDYYNEQFF
TRBD2,TRBV28,TRBJ2-7,many,TGTGCCAGCAGCACGGGGGGGAATTCCTACGAGCAGTACTTC,CASSTGGNSYEQYF
.,TRBV14,TRBJ1-1,.,TGTGCCAGCAACGCGGGATTGAACACTGAAGCTTTCTTT,CASNAGLNTEAFF
TRBD1,TRBV12-3/TRBV12-4,TRBJ1-4,.,TGTGCCAGCAGAGGGACAGATAATGAAAAACTGTTTTTT,CASRGTDNEKLFF
.,TRBV4-1,TRBJ1-6,many,TGCGCCAGCAGCCAAGATCTGGGGGGGGAGACTCATAATTCACCCCTCCACTTT,CASSQDLGGETHNSPLHF
.,TRBV3-1,TRBJ1-2,.,TGTGCCAGCAGCCCACGGACTGGACGAGCTAGCGGCTACACCTTC,CASSPRTGRASGYTF
.,TRBV20-1,TRBJ2-5,.,TGCAGTGCTAGAGTAGGGCTAGCGATGGAGACCCAGTACTTC,CSARVGLAMETQYF
TRBD2,TRBV6-2/TRBV6-3,TRBJ2-1,.,TGTGCCAGCACCTCCCGGGGGGGACGGGGGCTCCCATTTGAGCAGTTCTTC,CASTSRGGRGLPFEQFF
.,TRBV7-2,TRBJ2-7,few,TGTGCCAGCAGCTCGTGGACGCTGAACCCCTACGAGCAGTACTTC,CASSSWTLNPYEQYF
.,TRBV20-1,TRBJ1-5,few,TGCAGTGCTAGGAGAGGACCTAGCAATCAGCCCCAGCATTTT,CSARRGPSNQPQHF
.,TRBV7-9,TRBJ1-5,.,TGTGCCAGCACCCTGGGGACGGCTTACAATCAGCCCCAGCATTTT,CASTLGTAYNQPQHF
.,TRBV10-3,TRBJ2-1,.,TGTGCCATCAGTTACCCGGCGGCAGACAATGAGCAGTTCTTC,CAISYPAADNEQFF
TRBD2,TRBV2,TRBJ2-3,.,TGTGCCAGCAGTGAAGATGTGGGACTACCCCCAGATACGCAGTATTTT,CASSEDVGLPPDTQYF
.,TRBV2,TRBJ1-4,.,TGTGCCAGCAGTGCCCAGACTTCGGTTGAAAAACTGTTTTTT,CASSAQTSVEKLFF
.,TRBV19,TRBJ2-6,.,TGTGCCAGTAGTCTCAGGGTCCCCTACTCTGAGGCCAACGTCCTGACTTTC,CASSLRVPYSEANVLTF
.,TRBV20-1,TRBJ2-6,.,TGCAGTGCGTACCCTGGGCACTCTGGGGCCAACGTCCTGACTTTC,CSAYPGHSGANVLTF
TRBD2,TRBV20-1,TRBJ2-7,.,TGCAGTGCTAGCGCCGGGACTAGCGGGAGGGACGAGCAGTACTTC,CSASAGTSGRDEQYF
.,TRBV6-1,TRBJ1-4,.,TGTGCCAGCAGTGCCCAAGGGCGGACTAATGAAAAACTGTTTTTT,CASSAQGRTNEKLFF
.,TRBV20-1,TRBJ2-1,few,TGCAGTGCTAGAGGGCCGGGTAGCTCCTACAATGAGCAGTTCTTC,CSARGPGSSYNEQFF
.,TRBV20-1,TRBJ1-4,.,TGCAGTGCCAGAGGGGACCCGGGTGAAAAACTGTTTTTT,CSARGDPGEKLFF
.,TRBV18,TRBJ2-7,.,TGTGCCAGCTCACTCGGTCAGGGACCCTACAATGAGCAGTACTTC,CASSLGQGPYNEQYF
.,TRBV6-4,TRBJ2-1,once,TGTGCCAGCAGTGACTCTGGGGGGCAAGTCGATGAGCAGTTCTTC,CASSDSGGQVDEQFF
.,TRBV5-1,TRBJ2-3,once,TGCGCCAGCAGCTTGGGGACCCGCGAAGATACGCAGTATTTT,CASSLGTREDTQYF
.,TRBV20-1,TRBJ2-1,.,TGCAGTGCCTCGGGGGCACCCGGAGATGAGCAGTTCTTC,CSASGAPGDEQFF
.,TRBV10-3,TRBJ2-7,few,TGTGCCATCAGCCCCCGAGAGGCAGCCTACAATGAGCAGTACTTC,CAISPREAAYNEQYF